This T cell receptor beta chain comes out of a study of persistence of HIV-infected CD4 T cells. About the research overall: Median time on suppressive ART was over six years.

The libraries were made with immunoSEQ version 4 in survey mode. Template was genomic DNA at about 9.8 ng/uL, with up to 1 ug used per sample. Sequencing was performed with immunoSEQ multiplex PCR; in TCRdb, only in-frame clones are kept and a portion is missing. The data contain 35,000 to 50,000 clones, more than 70% of them singletons. Nonspecific anti-CD3/anti-CD28 bead stimulation represents the broad CD4+ T cell repertoire. Responding CD4+ T cells were sorted by upregulation of both CD40 ligand and CD69. Donors had undetectable plasma HIV-1 RNA, under 50 copies/mL, for 4+ years. CD4+ T cell counts exceeded 400 cells/uL; CMV serology was positive. Regarding this clone: The antigen remains undetermined.

The clonotype comes from an adult man with HIV who was CMV-seropositive. The sequenced sample was CD4+ T cells sorted from PBMCs after roughly 18-hour stimulation, obtained from a patient who received antiretroviral therapy.

The CDR3 bases are TGCGCCAGCAGCCAAGAGGGGTCCGCTAGCACAGATACGCAGTATTTT. This gives the protein CASSQEGSASTDTQYF. The V and J genes are TRBV4-1 and TRBJ2-3; D not certain. Trimming took 0 bases from V and 0 from J, leaving 10 bases between them. The CDR3 runs 16 residues. Germline lookup yields CDR1 MGHRA and CDR2 YSYEKL.